The 32 T cell receptor beta chains listed next were all sequenced from one sample in a study of cytomegalovirus exposure and HLA in healthy donors. PCR involved 60 Vbeta and 13 Jbeta primers. Assay used: immunoSEQ multiplex PCR; TCRdb lists only in-frame clones, some missing. The table lists more than 60,000 clones, approximately 81% of them singletons. Source material: PBMCs. All receptors come from a woman in her thirties or forties in good health and CMV-seropositive.

The chain's CDR3 is CATRTAAYEQYF. The CDR3 DNA reads TGTGCCACCAGGACAGCTGCCTACGAGCAGTACTTC. J is TRBJ2-7 and V is TRBV27; maybe TRBD1 (6 bases). The CDR3 spans 12 residues. Trimming pared 10 bases from V and 2 bases from J, leaving 12 bases between. Per the germline V gene, CDR1 is MNHEY and CDR2 is SMNVEV (reference sequence).

The J gene is TRBJ2-5, the V gene TRBV5-4; no reliable D call. Germline CDR1 SGHNT, CDR2 YYREEE (reference sequence). The V and J ends lost 4 bases and 3 bases respectively, with 13 bases between them. The CDR3 contains 14 residues. CDR3 sequence: CASSPKIAEETQYF. The CDR3 DNA is TGTGCCAGCAGCCCCAAAATAGCTGAAGAGACCCAGTACTTC.

The rearrangement links TRBV7-2 to TRBJ2-3, with D unresolved. Germline-derived CDR1 and CDR2 are SGHTA and FQGNSA. The CDR3 extends over 11 amino acids. Trimming took 7 bases from V and 2 from J, leaving 4 bases between them. CDR3 residues: CASTLTDTQYF. CDR3 nucleotide sequence: TGTGCCAGCACCCTCACAGATACGCAGTATTTT.

This chain connects TRBV14 to TRBJ1-4, with TRBD1 matching 7 bases. J gave up 8 bases and V 1 base, and 7 bases lay outside the gene matches. CDR1 SGHDN and CDR2 FVKESK come from the germline V gene. The CDR3 totals 15 residues. The CDR3 nucleotides are TGTGCCAGCAGCCAAGGGACAGGAGGAGGGGAAAAACTGTTTTTT. Translation: CASSQGTGGGEKLFF.

The chain has TRBV27 and TRBJ1-6; D might be TRBD1 (6 bases). Germline values: CDR1 MNHEY, CDR2 SMNVEV (reference sequence). This CDR3 is built from 13 residues. V was trimmed by 4 bases and J by 10 bases, leaving 11 bases between them. The CDR3 region is CASSSPGESPLHF. The CDR3 nucleotides are TGTGCCAGCAGTTCGCCAGGGGAATCACCCCTCCACTTT.

The gene calls are TRBV13 and TRBJ2-2; a weak D match, TRBD1 (5 bases). Trimming cost V 3 bases and J 5 bases, with 19 bases left between them. The CDR3 is made up of 17 amino acids. Germline CDR1 and CDR2: PRHDT and FYEKMQ (reference sequence). CDR3 amino acids: CASSFFGSDTRTGELFF. The CDR3 bases are TGTGCCAGCAGCTTTTTCGGCTCGGACACACGGACCGGGGAGCTGTTTTTT.

The chain carries TRBV10-3 and TRBJ2-2, with D perhaps TRBD1 (6 bases). Germline assignment: CDR1 ENHRY and CDR2 SYGVKD. CDR3 length: 14 residues. V lost 6 bases to trimming and J lost 5 bases, with 13 bases between them. CDR3 residues: CAIREAGDTGELFF. In DNA, the CDR3 is TGTGCCATCAGGGAGGCAGGGGATACCGGGGAGCTGTTTTTT.

The chain uses TRBV28 and TRBJ1-4; 8 bases line up with TRBD1. V shed 5 bases and J 5 bases; nucleotides not matched to a gene: 4. The CDR3 has 14 residues. Germline V gives CDR1 MDHEN, CDR2 SYDVKM. This CDR3 is CASSRQGRNEKLFF. CDR3 nucleotide sequence: TGTGCCAGCAGTAGACAGGGGAGGAATGAAAAACTGTTTTTT.

J is TRBJ1-5 and V is TRBV6-6; 8 bases agree with TRBD1. This CDR3 has 15 residues. Germline V lookup: CDR1 MNHNY, CDR2 SVGAGI (reference sequence). V shed 4 bases and J 4 bases; nucleotides not matched to a gene: 6. The DNA for the CDR3 is TGTGCCAGCAGTTTCCCAGGGGGCCGGAATCAGCCCCAGCATTTT. It is translated as CASSFPGGRNQPQHF.

The chain recombines TRBV6-1 with TRBJ1-5, with 9 positions matching TRBD1. The germline V gene encodes CDR1 MNHNS and CDR2 SASEGT. The ends lost 3 bases at V and 6 bases at J; junction bases unmatched: 3. The CDR3 runs to 14 residues. CDR3 loop: CASSEGQGSQPQHF. The CDR3 region has the DNA TGTGCCAGCAGTGAGGGACAGGGAAGTCAGCCCCAGCATTTT.

V usage is TRBV29-1 and J usage is TRBJ2-1; D gene unclear. Per germline, CDR1 SQVTM and CDR2 ANQGSEA. This CDR3 has 12 amino acids. The ends were cut back, 4 bases at V and 9 bases at J, with 13 bases in the middle. DNA for the CDR3: TGCAGCGTTGCCGGTCCGCTTGCTGAGCAGTTCTTC. This sequence encodes CSVAGPLAEQFF.

The genes are TRBV9 and TRBJ2-1, with 8 nucleotides matching TRBD2. The J segment lost 2 bases and the V segment lost 2 bases, leaving 3 bases of the junction unmatched. CDR1 and CDR2 from the germline V gene are SGDLS and YYNGEE. The CDR3 runs to 15 residues. The CDR3 reads CASSVGGGPYNEQFF. The CDR3 DNA is TGTGCCAGCAGCGTCGGGGGGGGTCCCTACAATGAGCAGTTCTTC.

The chain links TRBV5-4 to TRBJ1-4, with unresolved D. V was shortened by 0 bases and J by 8 bases, with 8 bases between the two germline ends. Germline assignment: CDR1 SGHNT and CDR2 YYREEE (reference sequence). This CDR3 spans 13 amino acids. As DNA, the CDR3 is TGTGCCAGCAGCTTGGCCTCCGGGGAAAAACTGTTTTTT. Translation: CASSLASGEKLFF.

V usage is TRBV6-5 and J usage is TRBJ2-5, with D possibly being TRBD2 (7 bases). CDR1 and CDR2 from the germline V gene are MNHEY and SVGAGI. Trimming cost V 8 bases and J 4 bases, with 11 bases left between them. The CDR3 covers 12 residues. In DNA form, the CDR3 reads TGTGCCAGCGGGGGGGGCTCAGAGACCCAGTACTTC. Residues: CASGGGSETQYF.

V usage is TRBV9 and J usage is TRBJ2-5, with a tentative D call TRBD2 (6 bases). V was trimmed by 0 bases and J by 1 base, leaving 10 bases between them. The CDR3 extends over 15 amino acids. Germline V gives CDR1 SGDLS, CDR2 YYNGEE. For the CDR3, the DNA is TGTGCCAGCAGCGTAGGCGGGGTACTCCAAGAGACCCAGTACTTC. Translation gives CASSVGGVLQETQYF.

This clone showed up just a few times. The chain links TRBV29-1 to TRBJ2-5; no definite D call. The CDR3 has 13 residues. Germline values: CDR1 SQVTM, CDR2 ANQGSEA. Trimming left V 4 bases short and J 1 base short, with 10 bases between. The CDR3 DNA reads as TGCAGCGTTGTGCCGCCAGGCCAAGAGACCCAGTACTTC. Translated: CSVVPPGQETQYF.

The chain is built from TRBV7-3 and TRBJ2-6; no reliable D call. In germline, CDR1 is SGHTA, CDR2 FQGTGA. Trimming cost V 3 bases and J 1 base, with 13 bases left between them. The CDR3 extends over 17 amino acids. The CDR3 protein is CASSFQAGDSGANVLTF. As DNA, the CDR3 is TGTGCCAGCAGCTTTCAGGCAGGTGATTCTGGGGCCAACGTCCTGACTTTC. Supplemented by reference TRBV7-3 and TRBJ2-6, the full variable domain reads GAGVSQTPSNKVTEKGKYVELRCDPISGHTALYWYRQSLGQGPEFLIYFQGTGAADDSGLPNDRFFAVRPEGSVSTLKIQRTERGDSAVYLCASSFQAGDSGANVLTFGAGSRLTVL.

This chain uses TRBV7-2 with TRBJ1-1, with D maybe TRBD1 (6 bases). Germline V gives CDR1 SGHTA, CDR2 FQGNSA. This CDR3 comprises 17 residues. V dropped 1 base and J dropped 0 bases, with 15 bases sitting between them. The CDR3 sequence: CASSLVSRGHLNTEAFF. The CDR3, as DNA: TGTGCCAGCAGCTTAGTTAGTCGGGGACACTTGAACACTGAAGCTTTCTTT.

There are a few counts of this clone. The chain couples TRBV7-8 to TRBJ2-5, with 7 bases matching TRBD1. Germline V CDR1 and CDR2: SGHVS, FQNEAQ. V shed 8 bases, J shed 1 base, and the junction held 1 base outside the gene matches. The CDR3 spans 12 residues. The CDR3 loop reads CASRDSQETQYF. The CDR3 DNA is TGTGCCAGCCGGGACAGCCAAGAGACCCAGTACTTC.

This clone was seen a single time. The chain couples TRBV4-2 to TRBJ2-7; 9 bases agree with TRBD1. J was trimmed by 2 bases and V by 5 bases; bases with no gene match: 10. This CDR3 spans 16 amino acids. Germline V gene lookup returns CDR1 LGHNA and CDR2 YNFKEQ. The CDR3 spells CASSTAGTGSPYEQYF. The CDR3 DNA reads TGTGCCAGCAGCACAGCGGGGACAGGGAGTCCCTACGAGCAGTACTTC.

The table lists this clone with a few counts. This chain uses TRBV10-3 with TRBJ1-2; TRBD1 agrees at 7 bases. CDR3 length: 12 amino acids. Germline CDR1 is ENHRY and CDR2 is SYGVKD. V lost 10 bases to trimming and J lost 7 bases; unmatched junction nucleotides: 9. DNA of the CDR3: TGTGCCACCATAAGGGGGCAAGGTGGCTACACCTTC. Its protein is CATIRGQGGYTF.

This clone was detected only once. This chain uses TRBV28 with TRBJ2-2, with 10 bases lining up with TRBD2. The CDR3 length is 17 residues. The trim removed 2 bases at V and 5 bases at J, leaving 8 bases unmatched. CDR1 is MDHEN and CDR2 is SYDVKM in the germline V gene. CDR3 loop: CASSLEAGGLLTGELFF. The DNA for the CDR3 is TGTGCCAGCAGTTTAGAAGCGGGGGGGCTTTTGACCGGGGAGCTGTTTTTT.

Of note for this clone: Sequence at one end of the junction differs from germline and may be a read error. CDR3 protein: CSARERGGYTF. The CDR3 DNA follows: TGCAGTGCAAGAGAAAGGGGAGGCTACACCTTC. The genes are TRBV20-1 and TRBJ1-2; weak D call: TRBD1 (5 bases). The CDR3 loop spans 11 amino acids. The V gene's germline CDR1 is DFQATT and CDR2 SNEGSKA (reference sequence).

Written as DNA, the CDR3 is TGTGCCAGCTCACCCAGGGGCGACACTGAAGCTTTCTTT. This sequence encodes CASSPRGDTEAFF. The rearrangement joins TRBV18 to TRBJ1-1; tentatively, D is TRBD1 (6 bases). V lost 3 bases and J lost 3, with 8 bases in between. Germline CDR1 reads KGHSH; CDR2 reads LQKENI. The CDR3 is made up of 13 amino acids.

This clone appeared a few times. This chain connects TRBV6-6 to TRBJ2-2; 7 bases agree with TRBD1. The CDR3 is 14 residues long. The V gene end was trimmed by 8 bases and the J gene end by 3 bases; junction bases not matched to a gene: 6. From germline, CDR1 is MNHNY and CDR2 SVGAGI (reference sequence). CDR3 sequence: CASGRQGDTGELFF. CDR3 DNA: TGTGCCAGCGGCAGGCAGGGGGACACCGGGGAGCTGTTTTTT.

The chain combines TRBV28 with TRBJ1-5; TRBD1 aligns across 11 bases. Germline-derived CDR1 and CDR2 are MDHEN and SYDVKM. Trimming cost V 11 bases and J 5 bases; bases outside gene matches: 8. The CDR3 runs 14 residues. CDR3 amino acids: CASGVGQGDQPQHF. The CDR3 nucleotides are TGTGCCTCCGGGGTGGGACAGGGGGATCAGCCCCAGCATTTT.

J is TRBJ1-4 and V is TRBV18, with 9 bases identical to TRBD1. With V trimmed by 3 bases and J by 7 bases, 3 bases remained unmatched. The germline V gene has CDR1 KGHSH and CDR2 LQKENI. The CDR3 has 14 residues. DNA for the CDR3: TGTGCCAGCTCACCTGGGACAGGGCCTGAAAAACTGTTTTTT. Protein product: CASSPGTGPEKLFF.

The gene calls are TRBV7-2 and TRBJ2-5; possibly TRBD2 for D (6 bases). Between the trimmed V and J ends, which lost 0 bases and 5 bases, there was a span of 13 bases. Germline-derived CDR1 and CDR2 are SGHTA and FQGNSA. The CDR3 extends over 15 amino acids. CDR3 in DNA: TGTGCCAGCAGCTTAGCCGGCCGGGCGGGGGAGACCCAGTACTTC. This gives the protein CASSLAGRAGETQYF.

The chain employs TRBV19 and TRBJ2-7; TRBD2 aligns across 8 bases. Germline-derived CDR1 and CDR2 are LNHDA and SQIVND (reference sequence). V dropped 3 bases and J dropped 3; count of bases not matched to a gene: 10. The CDR3 consists of 16 residues. The CDR3 DNA follows: TGTGCCAGTAGTATGTCTTCGGGGGGGGCCGTCTACGAGCAGTACTTC. This gives the protein CASSMSSGGAVYEQYF.

By share, this clone counts as medium-sized. The V gene is TRBV19, the J gene TRBJ1-3; D not certain. Deletions cut 3 bases from V and 3 bases from J, with 9 bases between. CDR1 is LNHDA and CDR2 is SQIVND in the germline V gene (reference sequence). The CDR3 extends over 14 amino acids. CDR3 protein: CASSIPGSGNTIYF. The CDR3 DNA is TGTGCCAGTAGTATCCCCGGGAGTGGAAACACCATATATTTT.

There are a few counts of this clone. V usage is TRBV7-2 and J usage is TRBJ2-1, with D perhaps TRBD1 (6 bases). Germline-derived CDR1 and CDR2 are SGHTA and FQGNSA. Trimming shortened V by 3 bases and J by 6 bases, and 12 bases separated the two germline ends. The CDR3 has 14 amino acids. The CDR3 region is CASSFNRDGNEQFF. The CDR3 nucleotides read TGTGCCAGCAGCTTTAACAGGGATGGCAATGAGCAGTTCTTC.

The chain joins TRBV27 to TRBJ1-1, with D possibly TRBD1 on 6 matching bases. CDR3 size: 15 residues. Germline CDR1 and CDR2: MNHEY and SMNVEV (reference sequence). V was clipped by 2 bases and J by 0 bases, with 10 bases between them. The CDR3 region has the DNA TGTGCCAGCAGTTTAACAGGGCGGGTGAACACTGAAGCTTTCTTT. It yields the protein CASSLTGRVNTEAFF.